This T cell receptor (beta chain) was profiled in a study of blood T cell repertoires in COVID-19. Study overall: Specimens from acute and convalescent COVID-19 originated in the United States, Italy and Spain. PBMCs, B-cell-depleted T cells, or T cells were the source of the cDNA or gDNA that made up the material.

This CDR3 has 14 amino acids. Germline V gives CDR1 SGHRS, CDR2 YFSETQ. The V gene lost 4 bases and the J gene lost 8 bases, with 18 bases spanning the gap. As handled by the study authors: By means of reference gene primer amplification, nucleated cell counts were estimated. Produced via immunoSEQ multiplex PCR; TCRdb's table is partial and in-frame only. D and trimming come from the DNA, and the V and J calls and clone size come from that table. The top ten clones hold approximately 2% of a sample with about 310,000 clones, about 85% of them seen once. The specimen sequenced was peripheral blood. The chain recombines TRBV5-1 with TRBJ1-1; weak D call: TRBD1 (5 bases). This clonotype was sampled from a man aged 18 to 35 with active or convalescent COVID-19. The DNA of the CDR3 is TGCGCCAGCAGCCCCGACGACAGCTACCCCGAAGCTTTCTTT. Its protein is CASSPDDSYPEAFF.